This T cell receptor beta chain is drawn from a study of ipilimumab plus nivolumab after autologous stem cell transplantation. Points from the study as a whole: Authors suggest TCR repertoire, Treg phenotype and gut microbiota support further study.

The germline gives CDR1 GTSNPN, CDR2 SVGIG (reference sequence). The V end lost 1 base, the J end lost 3 bases, and 15 bases lay between the germline ends. This CDR3 has 15 amino acids. For this clone: Its antigen is not known.

Repertoires were generated with immunoSEQ multiplex PCR, while TCRdb's copy carries only in-frame clones and drops some. The table lists about 83,000 clones, 83% of them singletons, with roughly 2% in the top ten. This receptor was obtained from a male donor with diffuse large B-cell lymphoma. The source material was PBMCs, sampled in a trial of ipilimumab plus nivolumab as post-transplant consolidation. The J gene is TRBJ1-1, the V gene TRBV30, with D possibly matching TRBD1 (5 bases). The DNA for the CDR3 is TGTGCCTGGAGTGCCCCCCAGCTGGGGGACACTGAAGCTTTCTTT. It yields the protein CAWSAPQLGDTEAFF.